The 30 T cell receptor beta chains given below trace back to one sample, sequenced in a study of T cell responses to AZD1222 COVID-19 vaccine. TCRdb's copy holds only in-frame clones and misses some; the assay was immunoSEQ multiplex PCR. The sample carries 75,000 to 100,000 clones, almost 90% recorded once. This specimen consisted of peripheral blood, obtained on day 0 of MenACWY control vaccination. These receptors all stem from an adult in good health.

J is TRBJ1-1 and V is TRBV12-5; D may be TRBD1 (5 bases). The V and J ends lost 5 bases and 6 bases respectively, with 19 bases between them. Germline CDR1 LGHNT, CDR2 FRNRAP. The CDR3 covers 15 residues. CDR3 coding DNA: TGTGCTAGTGGTGCCGTCCGACAGACCGGACCTGAAGCTTTCTTT. Translation: CASGAVRQTGPEAFF. The full variable domain, with the rest looked up from reference TRBV12-5 and TRBJ1-1, is DARVTQTPRHKVTEMGQEVTMRCQPILGHNTVFWYRQTMMQGLELLAYFRNRAPLDDSGMPKDRFSAEMPDATLATLKIQPSEPRDSAVYFCASGAVRQTGPEAFFGQGTRLTVV.

The chain has TRBV2 and TRBJ2-7, with D perhaps TRBD1 (5 bases). Germline V gives CDR1 SNHLY, CDR2 FYNNEI. The CDR3 runs 14 residues. The V and J ends lost 6 bases and 1 base respectively, with 13 bases between them. In DNA form, the CDR3 reads TGTGCCAGCAGAGCCCCAGGGAAATCCTACGAGCAGTACTTC. Protein sequence: CASRAPGKSYEQYF.

This sequence joins TRBV6-5 and TRBJ1-5, with D uncertain. Germline V gene sequence: CDR1 MNHEY, CDR2 SVGAGI. The CDR3 totals 13 residues. V was clipped by 10 bases and J by 7 bases, with 17 bases between them. CDR3 sequence (DNA): TGTGCCATCCTCGACACCCCGATCCAGCCCCAGCATTTT. Translation gives CAILDTPIQPQHF.

This clone was detected a few times. The chain combines TRBV7-2 with TRBJ1-3; D is undetermined. Trimming left V 3 bases short and J 7 bases short, with 7 bases between. This CDR3 has 12 residues. Germline V gives CDR1 SGHTA, CDR2 FQGNSA. The DNA for the CDR3 is TGTGCCAGCAGCTTTTCGGGGAACACCATATATTTT. Its protein is CASSFSGNTIYF.

The chain has TRBV30 and TRBJ1-4, with TRBD1 identical over 8 bases. Germline-derived CDR1 and CDR2 are GTSNPN and SVGIG (reference sequence). The CDR3 is made up of 16 amino acids. Trimming cost V 0 bases and J 4 bases; bases outside gene matches: 7. The CDR3 DNA reads TGTGCCTGGAGTGTACAGGGGACAGGCGTTAATGAAAAACTGTTTTTT. Translation: CAWSVQGTGVNEKLFF.

The chain joins TRBV7-9 to TRBJ2-5; no clear D gene. The length of the CDR3 is 14 residues. V was shortened by 1 base and J by 1 base, with 7 bases between the two germline ends. Germline V gene sequence: CDR1 SEHNR, CDR2 FQNEAQ (reference sequence). CDR3 sequence (DNA): TGTGCCAGCAGCTTAGTACAGTTCCAAGAGACCCAGTACTTC. It encodes CASSLVQFQETQYF.

The gene calls are TRBV9 and TRBJ2-1; 10 nucleotides align to TRBD2. CDR3 length equals 16 residues. With V trimmed by 0 bases and J by 5 bases, 5 bases remained unmatched. Germline V gene lookup returns CDR1 SGDLS and CDR2 YYNGEE. The CDR3 sequence is CASSVVSSGSNNEQFF. The CDR3 DNA reads as TGTGCCAGCAGCGTAGTGTCTAGCGGGAGCAACAATGAGCAGTTCTTC.

The CDR3, as DNA: TGCGCCAGCAGCTTGGAGGCAGCATCCGGGGAGCTGTTTTTT. Its protein product is CASSLEAASGELFF. This chain connects TRBV5-1 to TRBJ2-2, with unresolved D. CDR3 length: 14 amino acids. V was clipped by 0 bases and J by 6 bases, with 9 bases between them. Germline CDR1 and CDR2: SGHRS and YFSETQ.

This clone occurred once. J is TRBJ2-1 and V is TRBV28; D not certain. Trimming cost V 5 bases and J 0 bases, with 8 bases left between them. The CDR3 length is 14 residues. Germline V CDR1 and CDR2: MDHEN, SYDVKM. CDR3 region: CASSTQSSYNEQFF. The CDR3 nucleotides are TGTGCCAGCAGTACCCAAAGCTCCTACAATGAGCAGTTCTTC.

This clone showed up just once. The chain is built from TRBV6-4 and TRBJ2-3, with 8 bases fitting TRBD2. V was pared by 6 bases and J by 0 bases, with 5 bases of the junction left unmatched. Germline V CDR1 and CDR2: MRHNA, SNTAGT. The CDR3 length is 15 residues. CDR3 sequence reads: CASSDSGTSTDTQYF. The DNA of the CDR3 is TGTGCCAGCAGCGATAGCGGGACTAGCACAGATACGCAGTATTTT.

V is TRBV3-1 (or the pseudogene TRBV3-2) and J is TRBJ1-1; D uncertain. CDR1 LGHDT and CDR2 YNNKEL come from the germline V gene (reference sequence). V gave up 2 bases and J gave up 1 base, with 8 bases separating them. The CDR3 extends over 14 amino acids. The CDR3 sequence is CASSQNTGNTEAFF. Here the CDR3 DNA reads TGTGCCAGCAGCCAAAACACGGGGAACACTGAAGCTTTCTTT.

The genes are TRBV5-4 and TRBJ2-7; 7 bases fit TRBD1. Per germline, CDR1 SGHNT and CDR2 YYREEE (reference sequence). Trimming at V came to 1 base and at J to 3 bases, leaving 7 bases not matched to a gene. This CDR3 is 15 amino acids long. The CDR3 region has the DNA TGTGCCAGCAGCTTGTTTAAAGGGGGCCACTACGAGCAGTACTTC. It codes for CASSLFKGGHYEQYF.

The chain employs TRBV6-1 and TRBJ2-4, with 8 bases fitting TRBD2. Looked up from germline, CDR1 is MNHNS and CDR2 is SASEGT. Trimming at V came to 2 bases and at J to 0 bases, leaving 12 bases not matched to a gene. CDR3 length: 19 amino acids. CDR3 in DNA: TGTGCCAGCAGTGAAACCTCGGGAGGGGGTCAAGTAGCCAAAAACATTCAGTACTTC. It specifies CASSETSGGGQVAKNIQYF.

As DNA, the CDR3 is TGTGCCAGCAGACTACAGGGTATTGGTGAAAAACTGTTTTTT. Translation gives CASRLQGIGEKLFF. The rearrangement uses TRBV28 and TRBJ1-4, with D perhaps matching TRBD1 (6 bases). From germline, CDR1 is MDHEN and CDR2 SYDVKM. This CDR3 is built from 14 residues. V was clipped by 6 bases and J by 7 bases, with 15 bases between them. The full variable domain, in which reference TRBV28 and TRBJ1-4 provide the parts outside the CDR3, is DVKVTQSSRYLVKRTGEKVFLECVQDMDHENMFWYRQDPGLGLRLIYFSYDVKMKEKGDIPEGYSVSREKKERFSLILESASTNQTSMYLCASRLQGIGEKLFFGSGTQLSVL.

This rearrangement joins TRBV5-1 to TRBJ1-2, with TRBD1 identical over 7 bases. Germline CDR1 is SGHRS and CDR2 is YFSETQ. This CDR3 is built from 16 residues. V gave up 3 bases and J gave up 0 bases; unmatched junction bases: 8. The CDR3 sequence: CASSSTGVSPNYGYTF. As DNA, the CDR3 is TGCGCCAGCAGCTCAACAGGGGTTTCCCCTAACTATGGCTACACCTTC.

The chain combines TRBV12-5 with TRBJ1-1; D is unresolved. With 8 bases removed from V and 0 bases from J, the gap between germline ends came to 13 bases. This CDR3 spans 14 amino acids. Per germline, CDR1 LGHNT and CDR2 FRNRAP. This CDR3 reads CASQAVRMNTEAFF. CDR3 sequence (DNA): TGTGCTAGTCAAGCAGTTCGAATGAACACTGAAGCTTTCTTT. The complete variable domain, with remaining parts taken from reference TRBV12-5 and TRBJ1-1, reads DARVTQTPRHKVTEMGQEVTMRCQPILGHNTVFWYRQTMMQGLELLAYFRNRAPLDDSGMPKDRFSAEMPDATLATLKIQPSEPRDSAVYFCASQAVRMNTEAFFGQGTRLTVV.

Concerning this clone itself: Other nucleotide sequences in the sample specify the same CDR3. V usage is TRBV7-3 and J usage is TRBJ1-6; D not certain. V gave up 3 bases and J gave up 6 bases, with 6 bases separating them. Germline V gene data show CDR1 as SGHTA and CDR2 as FQGTGA. The CDR3 loop spans 13 amino acids. CDR3: CASSFGGNSPLHF. DNA for the CDR3: TGTGCCAGCAGCTTCGGAGGTAATTCACCCCTCCACTTT. The variable domain in full, completed from reference TRBV7-3 and TRBJ1-6, reads GAGVSQTPSNKVTEKGKYVELRCDPISGHTALYWYRQSLGQGPEFLIYFQGTGAADDSGLPNDRFFAVRPEGSVSTLKIQRTERGDSAVYLCASSFGGNSPLHFGNGTRLTVT.

The gene calls are TRBV14 and TRBJ1-4, with D hard to call. This CDR3 spans 15 amino acids. V lost 8 bases and J lost 2, with 15 bases in between. Germline V gene data show CDR1 as SGHDN and CDR2 as FVKESK. This chain's CDR3 is CASAAGSGTNEKLFF. CDR3 in DNA: TGTGCCAGCGCTGCGGGGAGTGGGACTAATGAAAAACTGTTTTTT.

The chain joins TRBV11-3 to TRBJ1-6, with D possibly matching TRBD1 (6 bases). The CDR3 covers 14 residues. Trimming shortened V by 8 bases and J by 2 bases, and 10 bases separated the two germline ends. CDR1 and CDR2 (germline): SGHNT, YENEEA. CDR3 DNA: TGTGCCAGCTCACAGGGAACCTATAATTCACCCCTCCACTTT. Its translation is CASSQGTYNSPLHF.

The CDR3 region is CASSIDHRGYYNEQFF. CDR3 nucleotide sequence: TGTGCCAGTAGTATAGATCACAGGGGCTACTACAATGAGCAGTTCTTC. The chain links TRBV19 to TRBJ2-1, with TRBD1 matching over 7 bases. CDR1 LNHDA and CDR2 SQIVND come from the germline V gene (reference sequence). V gave up 0 bases and J gave up 3 bases; unmatched junction bases: 5. The CDR3 totals 16 residues.

V and J are TRBV7-2 and TRBJ2-3, with 8 bases identical to TRBD2. This CDR3 spans 17 amino acids. Per the germline V gene, CDR1 is SGHTA and CDR2 is FQGNSA. The V segment lost 3 bases and the J segment 2 bases; nucleotides outside the gene matches: 10. CDR3 sequence: CASSFPSGGSLTDTQYF. The CDR3 nucleotides read TGTGCCAGCAGCTTCCCCAGCGGGGGCTCCCTCACAGATACGCAGTATTTT.

V gene TRBV15 combines with J gene TRBJ2-7; TRBD1 is a possible D gene (5 bases). The length of the CDR3 is 15 residues. With 0 bases removed from V and 0 bases from J, the gap between germline ends came to 9 bases. The germline V gene has CDR1 LNHNV and CDR2 YYDKDF (reference sequence). The CDR3 DNA reads as TGTGCCACCAGCAGAGATTTTCAGGGCTCCTACGAGCAGTACTTC. Its protein is CATSRDFQGSYEQYF.

The chain combines TRBV13 with TRBJ1-3, with D perhaps matching TRBD1 (6 bases). The CDR3 sequence is 14 residues long. The germline V gene has CDR1 PRHDT and CDR2 FYEKMQ (reference sequence). Trimming removed 5 bases from V and 1 base from J, with 9 bases in between. CDR3 region: CASSLQGSGNTIYF. The CDR3 DNA reads TGTGCCAGCAGCCTCCAGGGGTCTGGAAACACCATATATTTT.

V usage is TRBV7-2 and J usage is TRBJ2-7; tentative D call: TRBD2 (5 bases). CDR1 and CDR2 from the germline V gene are SGHTA and FQGNSA. The CDR3 loop spans 16 amino acids. Trimming removed 4 bases from V and 5 bases from J, with 21 bases in between. The CDR3 region is CASSSRESSVHNEQYF. CDR3 bases: TGTGCCAGCAGCTCGCGAGAGAGTAGCGTACATAACGAGCAGTACTTC. Looking up the rest from reference TRBV7-2 and TRBJ2-7 gives the full variable domain: GAGVSQSPSNKVTEKGKDVELRCDPISGHTALYWYRQSLGQGLEFLIYFQGNSAPDKSGLPSDRFSAERTGGSVSTLTIQRTQQEDSAVYLCASSSRESSVHNEQYFGPGTRLTVT.

The rearrangement uses TRBV6-2 or TRBV6-3 and TRBJ2-7, with D possibly matching TRBD1 (6 bases). The CDR3 has 12 amino acids. CDR1 MNHEY and CDR2 SVGEGT come from the germline V gene. Trimming removed 4 bases at V and 4 bases at J, with 8 bases between. The CDR3 nucleotides read TGTGCCAGCAGTTCACAGGGTTACGAGCAGTACTTC. Its protein is CASSSQGYEQYF.

The chain employs TRBV2 and TRBJ1-1; D not resolved. Deletions cut 3 bases from V and 7 bases from J, with 12 bases between. Germline CDR1 SNHLY, CDR2 FYNNEI. The length of the CDR3 is 13 residues. The CDR3 loop is CASSDWGSVEAFF. CDR3 in DNA: TGTGCCAGCAGTGACTGGGGTAGTGTTGAAGCTTTCTTT.

The chain carries TRBV27 and TRBJ1-5; unclear D gene. The CDR3 covers 15 residues. V lost 0 bases and J lost 3, with 9 bases in between. CDR1 is MNHEY, CDR2 SMNVEV, per germline (reference sequence). CDR3 DNA: TGTGCCAGCAGTTTATCGAGGACTTTCAATCAGCCCCAGCATTTT. It codes for CASSLSRTFNQPQHF.

The chain employs TRBV19 and TRBJ1-5, with D hard to call. From germline, CDR1 is LNHDA and CDR2 SQIVND (reference sequence). The CDR3 sequence is 15 residues long. With 1 base removed from V and 3 bases from J, the gap between germline ends came to 10 bases. The DNA for the CDR3 is TGTGCCAGTAGTATAGTAAAGGAATCCAATCAGCCCCAGCATTTT. It translates to CASSIVKESNQPQHF.

This sequence joins TRBV6-5 and TRBJ1-6; TRBD1 is a possible D gene (5 bases). This CDR3 has 13 residues. Per germline, CDR1 MNHEY and CDR2 SVGAGI. Trimming cost V 4 bases and J 9 bases, with 10 bases left between them. CDR3 sequence: CASSWGGSSPLHF. CDR3 bases: TGTGCCAGCAGTTGGGGGGGGAGTTCACCCCTCCACTTT.

This rearrangement joins TRBV3-1 (or the pseudogene TRBV3-2) to TRBJ1-3; D gene unclear. The CDR3 covers 14 residues. V was trimmed by 1 base and J by 2 bases, leaving 6 bases between them. CDR1 and CDR2 (germline): LGHDT, YNNKEL (reference sequence). The CDR3 loop reads CASSQGVTGNTIYF. CDR3 sequence (DNA): TGTGCCAGCAGCCAAGGGGTAACTGGAAACACCATATATTTT.